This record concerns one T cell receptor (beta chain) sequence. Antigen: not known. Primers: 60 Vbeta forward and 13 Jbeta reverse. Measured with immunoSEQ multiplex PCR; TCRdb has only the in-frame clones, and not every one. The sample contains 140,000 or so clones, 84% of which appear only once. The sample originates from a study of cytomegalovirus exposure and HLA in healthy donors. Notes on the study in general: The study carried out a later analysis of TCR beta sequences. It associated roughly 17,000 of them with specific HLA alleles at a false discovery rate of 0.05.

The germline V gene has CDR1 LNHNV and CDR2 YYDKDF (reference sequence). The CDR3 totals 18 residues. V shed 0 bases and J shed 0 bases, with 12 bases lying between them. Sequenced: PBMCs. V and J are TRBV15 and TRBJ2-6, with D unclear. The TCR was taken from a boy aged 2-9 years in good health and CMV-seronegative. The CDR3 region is CATSRDTKPFSGANVLTF. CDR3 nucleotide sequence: TGTGCCACCAGCAGAGATACGAAGCCTTTCTCTGGGGCCAACGTCCTGACTTTC.